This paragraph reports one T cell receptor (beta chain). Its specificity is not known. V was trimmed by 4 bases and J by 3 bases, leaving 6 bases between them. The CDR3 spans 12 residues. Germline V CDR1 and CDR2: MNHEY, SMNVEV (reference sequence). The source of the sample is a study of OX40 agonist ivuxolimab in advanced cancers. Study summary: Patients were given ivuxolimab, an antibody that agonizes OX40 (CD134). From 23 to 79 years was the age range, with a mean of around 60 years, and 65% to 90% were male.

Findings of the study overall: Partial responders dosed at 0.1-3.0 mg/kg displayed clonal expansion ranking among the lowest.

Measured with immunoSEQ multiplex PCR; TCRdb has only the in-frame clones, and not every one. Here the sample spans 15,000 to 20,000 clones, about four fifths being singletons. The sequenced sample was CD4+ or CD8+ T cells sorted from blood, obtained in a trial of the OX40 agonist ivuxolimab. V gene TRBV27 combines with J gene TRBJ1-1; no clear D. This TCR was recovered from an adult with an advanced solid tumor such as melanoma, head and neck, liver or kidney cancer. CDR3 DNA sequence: TGTGCCAGCAGTTCAGGATACACTGAAGCTTTCTTT. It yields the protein CASSSGYTEAFF.